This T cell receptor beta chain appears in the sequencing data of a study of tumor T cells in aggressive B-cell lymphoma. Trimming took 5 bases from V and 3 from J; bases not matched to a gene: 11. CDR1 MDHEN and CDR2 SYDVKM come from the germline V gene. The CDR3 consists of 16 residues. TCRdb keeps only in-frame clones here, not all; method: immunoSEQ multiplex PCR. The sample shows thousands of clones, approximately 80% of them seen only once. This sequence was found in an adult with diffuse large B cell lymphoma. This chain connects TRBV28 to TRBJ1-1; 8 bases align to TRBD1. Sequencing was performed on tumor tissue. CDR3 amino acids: CASSRSGTGSDTEAFF. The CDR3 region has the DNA TGTGCCAGCAGTCGATCCGGGACAGGCAGTGACACTGAAGCTTTCTTT.